The 5 T cell receptor beta chains in this list originate from one sample, sequenced in a study of blood T cells in healthy people across ages. It was with a sample-barcoded 5' primer and a J-beta primer mix that a second PCR of roughly 7 to 12 cycles was run. TCRdb re-derived calls from the 5' RACE reads in MiXCR, one entry per CDR3 protein. The sample holds some 900,000 distinct CDR3 sequences, roughly 50% seen once. Sequenced sample: blood. These receptors came from a man aged 25 to 45 in good health.

The chain joins TRBV12-3 or TRBV12-4 to TRBJ2-7; the match to TRBD1 covers 7 bases. Germline trimming cut 6 bases from V and 4 bases from J; bases unmatched to any gene: 6. CDR3 length: 13 residues. The DNA of the CDR3 is TGTGCCAGCAGAATGACAGGGCAGTACGAGCAGTACTTC. It specifies CASRMTGQYEQYF.

The CDR3 DNA reads as TGTGCCAGCAGCCCCCTCAGCGGGGCCCTCAATGAGCAGTTCTTC. Protein product: CASSPLSGALNEQFF. The V and J genes are TRBV5-4 and TRBJ2-1; 7 positions match TRBD2. Germline V lookup: CDR1 SGHNT, CDR2 YYREEE (reference sequence). The CDR3 runs to 15 residues. The V and J ends lost 4 bases and 6 bases, in that order; junction bases with no gene match: 10. Supplemented by reference TRBV5-4 and TRBJ2-1, the full variable domain reads ETGVTQSPTHLIKTRGQQVTLRCSSQSGHNTVSWYQQALGQGPQFIFQYYREEENGRGNFPPRFSGLQFPNYSSELNVNALELDDSALYLCASSPLSGALNEQFFGPGTRLTVL.

This clonotype was counted at least ten times. The chain combines TRBV7-2 with TRBJ2-2; 7 nucleotides match TRBD1. Germline V gives CDR1 SGHTA, CDR2 FQGNSA. The CDR3 contains 15 residues. J lost 0 bases, V lost 2 bases, and 0 bases had no gene match. The CDR3 protein is CASSLQGANTGELFF. The CDR3 nucleotides are TGTGCCAGCAGCTTACAGGGGGCGAACACCGGGGAGCTGTTTTTT.

In this sample, this clonotype turned up once. This chain connects TRBV7-2 to TRBJ2-5, with 8 bases that match TRBD2. CDR1 is SGHTA, CDR2 FQGNSA, per germline. The CDR3 contains 18 residues. Unmatched junction bases numbered 25, after V lost 5 bases and J lost 11 bases. CDR3: CASSPSAVAGRLRGEQYF. The CDR3 coding sequence is TGTGCCAGCAGCCCAAGTGCGGTAGCGGGAAGACTCCGTGGTGAGCAGTACTTC.

J is TRBJ1-6 and V is TRBV5-1; a weak D match, TRBD1 (5 bases). Germline V CDR1 and CDR2: SGHRS, YFSETQ. V gave up 3 bases and J gave up 8 bases, with 12 bases separating them. The CDR3 runs 14 residues. CDR3 DNA: TGCGCCAGCAGCTACAGCGGGGGGTATTCACCCCTCCACTTT. This codes for CASSYSGGYSPLHF.